The T cell receptor beta chain under discussion was sequenced for a study of identical twins. Study-wide results and caveats: Out-of-frame TCR alpha sharing in monozygotic twins exceeded recombination model predictions. Zero-insertion results could be subject to partial confounding by invariant MAIT and iNKT cells.

This clonotype occurred many times. Its antigen is undetermined. Trimming cost V 5 bases and J 7 bases, with 5 bases left between them. CDR1 KGHDR and CDR2 SFDVKD come from the germline V gene. The length of the CDR3 is 11 residues. Each CDR3 protein gets one entry after TCRdb re-called the 5' RACE reads with MiXCR. The sample holds more than 650,000 distinct CDR3 sequences, around 6.1% seen once. The sequenced sample consisted of naive T cells sorted from blood. The TCR comes from a man aged 18-30 years in good health. The V gene is TRBV24-1, the J gene TRBJ2-1; D is ambiguous. The CDR3 DNA reads as TGTGCCACCAGTGTGGGTAATGAGCAGTTCTTC. Protein: CATSVGNEQFF.